What follows are 16 T cell receptor beta chains derived from one specimen sequenced in a study of T cell changes during pregnancy in multiple sclerosis. The assay was immunoSEQ multiplex PCR, and TCRdb's table has in-frame clones only and misses some. In the table there are more than 60,000 clones, 90% to 95% of which are singletons. The sequencing used CD4+ T cells from peripheral blood mononuclear cells, collected in the third trimester of pregnancy. These receptors were obtained from a female donor in good health, enrolled as a control in a pregnancy study.

This chain connects TRBV7-8 to TRBJ1-5; unclear D gene. Trimming stripped 0 bases from V and 7 bases from J, with 13 bases between. CDR3 length: 15 amino acids. Germline assignment: CDR1 SGHVS and CDR2 FQNEAQ. The CDR3 DNA sequence: TGTGCCAGCAGCTTAGCGTTATCGGGAATCCAGCCCCAGCATTTT. The encoded protein is CASSLALSGIQPQHF.

The chain has TRBV7-9 and TRBJ1-1; 7 nucleotides match TRBD1. V lost 1 base to trimming and J lost 5 bases; unmatched junction nucleotides: 4. CDR3 size: 14 residues. CDR1 SEHNR and CDR2 FQNEAQ come from the germline V gene (reference sequence). The CDR3 bases are TGTGCCAGCAGCTTAGAACAGGGGAATACTGAAGCTTTCTTT. As protein: CASSLEQGNTEAFF.

The chain links TRBV7-2 to TRBJ2-3, with 7 nucleotides matching TRBD2. Germline loops: CDR1 SGHTA, CDR2 FQGNSA. Unmatched junction bases numbered 5, after V lost 5 bases and J lost 0 bases. The CDR3 runs to 15 residues. The CDR3 here is CASSPSGGSTDTQYF. In nucleotides, the CDR3 is TGTGCCAGCAGCCCCTCGGGAGGTAGCACAGATACGCAGTATTTT.

This rearrangement joins TRBV7-9 to TRBJ2-5; TRBD1 matches at 7 bases. V was pared by 9 bases and J by 6 bases, with 16 bases of the junction left unmatched. The CDR3 spans 15 residues. Per the germline V gene, CDR1 is SEHNR and CDR2 is FQNEAQ (reference sequence). The CDR3 DNA is TGTGCCAGTACGAAGGTACAGGGGAATACGAAGACCCAGTACTTC. Translating gives CASTKVQGNTKTQYF.

The chain employs TRBV4-3 and TRBJ2-2, with D hard to call. CDR3 size: 14 residues. With 0 bases removed from V and 3 bases from J, the gap between germline ends came to 5 bases. Per germline, CDR1 LGHNA and CDR2 YSLEER. The CDR3 nucleotides are TGCGCCAGCAGCCAAGATCAGGACACCGGGGAGCTGTTTTTT. Translation: CASSQDQDTGELFF.

The rearrangement joins TRBV6-5 to TRBJ2-2; TRBD2 matches at 7 bases. J was trimmed by 7 bases and V by 2 bases; bases with no gene match: 10. CDR1 and CDR2 (germline): MNHEY, SVGAGI. This CDR3 is built from 16 residues. The CDR3 region is CASSYPPGRGGGELFF. CDR3 nucleotides: TGTGCCAGCAGTTACCCTCCAGGGAGGGGTGGCGGGGAGCTGTTTTTT.

J is TRBJ1-1 and V is TRBV7-3; no reliable D call. CDR3 length: 14 residues. CDR1 and CDR2 (germline): SGHTA, FQGTGA. The V end lost 1 base, the J end lost 6 bases, and 12 bases lay between the germline ends. Here the CDR3 reads CASSLMGVKAEAFF. The CDR3 nucleotides are TGTGCCAGCAGCTTAATGGGCGTTAAGGCTGAAGCTTTCTTT.

The V call is TRBV5-1, the J call TRBJ2-3; 8 nucleotides align to TRBD2. Germline CDR1 is SGHRS and CDR2 is YFSETQ. V shed 5 bases and J 4 bases; nucleotides not matched to a gene: 15. The CDR3 runs to 17 residues. Here the CDR3 reads CASRSTSPGLEADTQYF. In nucleotides, the CDR3 is TGCGCCAGCAGATCCACCTCCCCGGGACTAGAGGCAGATACGCAGTATTTT. The full variable domain, with the rest looked up from reference TRBV5-1 and TRBJ2-3, is KAGVTQTPRYLIKTRGQQVTLSCSPISGHRSVSWYQQTPGQGLQFLFEYFSETQRNKGNFPGRFSGRQFSNSRSEMNVSTLELGDSALYLCASRSTSPGLEADTQYFGPGTRLTVL.

This clone occurred a few times. The chain links TRBV6-6 to TRBJ1-1, with 11 bases that match TRBD1. CDR1 MNHNY and CDR2 SVGAGI come from the germline V gene (reference sequence). CDR3 length: 16 residues. V gave up 7 bases and J gave up 5 bases; unmatched junction bases: 12. CDR3 sequence (DNA): TGTGCCAGCATCCCCCCGGACAGGGGGCGGACTACTGAAGCTTTCTTT. Protein sequence: CASIPPDRGRTTEAFF.

The J gene is TRBJ2-1, the V gene TRBV4-2; the match to TRBD2 covers 8 bases. This CDR3 region has 17 residues. Trimming took 3 bases from V and 7 from J; bases not matched to a gene: 14. Germline V lookup: CDR1 LGHNA, CDR2 YNFKEQ. In nucleotides, the CDR3 is TGTGCCAGCAGCCAGGGTTTCGCGGGGGGAGGTTGGAATGAGCAGTTCTTC. The encoded protein is CASSQGFAGGGWNEQFF.

This clone appeared a single time. The CDR3 loop reads CASSLDRANTGELFF. For the CDR3, the DNA is TGTGCCAGCAGCTTAGACAGGGCGAACACCGGGGAGCTGTTTTTT. The rearrangement uses TRBV7-6 and TRBJ2-2; D perhaps matches TRBD1 (6 bases). Germline CDR1 is SGHVS and CDR2 is FNYEAQ. The CDR3 loop spans 15 amino acids. Trimming removed 1 base at V and 0 bases at J, with 6 bases between.

The V call is TRBV6-5, the J call TRBJ1-6, with D perhaps matching TRBD1 (6 bases). The V end was cut by 6 bases, the J end by 2 bases, with 11 bases between. The CDR3 is 15 residues long. Germline loops: CDR1 MNHEY, CDR2 SVGAGI. This chain's CDR3 is CASSGGQTYNSPLHF. The CDR3 coding sequence is TGTGCCAGCAGCGGCGGACAGACCTATAATTCACCCCTCCACTTT.

V is TRBV18 and J is TRBJ2-7; 9 positions agree with TRBD2. The CDR3 runs 14 residues. The ends lost 4 bases at V and 4 bases at J; junction bases unmatched: 5. Germline V gene lookup returns CDR1 KGHSH and CDR2 LQKENI. This CDR3 reads CASSLERGAYEQYF. The CDR3 bases are TGTGCCAGCTCACTCGAGCGGGGGGCTTACGAGCAGTACTTC.

This clone has only one observation. This chain joins TRBV7-3 and TRBJ1-2; perhaps TRBD1 as D (5 bases). The CDR3 is 14 residues long. The V gene lost 2 bases and the J gene lost 3 bases, with 10 bases spanning the gap. Germline V gives CDR1 SGHTA, CDR2 FQGTGA. CDR3 amino acids: CASSLEAGYYGYTF. DNA of the CDR3: TGTGCCAGCAGCTTAGAGGCAGGGTACTATGGCTACACCTTC.

The J gene is TRBJ1-1, the V gene TRBV7-9; 9 positions match TRBD1. Germline V CDR1 and CDR2: SEHNR, FQNEAQ (reference sequence). Trimming took 4 bases from V and 4 from J; bases not matched to a gene: 4. The CDR3 has 14 amino acids. CDR3 residues: CASSSQTGGTEAFF. DNA for the CDR3: TGTGCCAGCAGCTCCCAGACAGGGGGCACTGAAGCTTTCTTT.

The chain joins TRBV30 to TRBJ2-1, with 10 bases aligning to TRBD2. Germline V gene sequence: CDR1 GTSNPN, CDR2 SVGIG (reference sequence). The CDR3 runs 14 residues. The ends lost 2 bases at V and 8 bases at J; junction bases unmatched: 6. The CDR3 loop reads CAWSPGLAVDEQFF. The CDR3 DNA reads TGTGCCTGGAGTCCAGGACTAGCGGTGGATGAGCAGTTCTTC.